These T cell receptor beta chains were read from a single sample in a study of type 1 regulatory T cells. No cognate antigen is known for these TCRs. A single record per CDR3 protein comes from TCRdb applying MiXCR to the reads. The repertoire includes some 71,000 distinct CDR3 sequences, roughly 20% of them detected once, and roughly 8.3% sits in the top ten. Sequencing was performed on cultured type 1 regulatory T (Tr1) cells, either the whole culture or a sorted fraction (not recorded which). The receptor set was obtained from a human donor in good health. Each CDR3 is given with its conserved first and last residue. D genes are given only for firm matches. The size of a clone is reported for some rows only, either as once, few or many, or as a class for expanded clones.

J gene	V gene	clone size	D gene	CDR3 DNA	CDR3 protein
TRBJ2-3	TRBV6-5	few	NA	TGTGCCAGCCGGAGAGGAGCTTCGAGCACAGATACGCAGTATTTT	CASRRGASSTDTQYF
TRBJ2-1	TRBV5-1	many	NA	TGCGCCAGCAGCTTGAACGAATACAATGAGCAGTTCTTC	CASSLNEYNEQFF
TRBJ2-7	TRBV6-5	few	NA	TGTGCCAGCAGTTACTCGATCGCGACTCCAGGCGAGCAGTACTTC	CASSYSIATPGEQYF
TRBJ1-4	TRBV20-1	NA	TRBD1	TGCAGTGCAACCGGGACAGGGGGTGAAAAACTGTTTTTT	CSATGTGGEKLFF
TRBJ1-2	TRBV7-2	NA	TRBD1	TGTGCCAGCAGCCCGGACAGGGCTCCTCGCTATGGCTACACCTTC	CASSPDRAPRYGYTF
TRBJ2-3	TRBV10-3	few	NA	TGTGCCATCCTCGAAGACGGATACGACACAGATACGCAGTATTTT	CAILEDGYDTDTQYF
TRBJ2-6	TRBV12-3/TRBV12-4	few	NA	TGTGCCAGCATTCTTTCTGGGGCCAACGTCCTGACTTTC	CASILSGANVLTF
TRBJ2-7	TRBV15	NA	NA	TGTGCCACCAGCAGAGAAGGGCCCGGCTACGAGCAGTACTTC	CATSREGPGYEQYF
TRBJ1-4	TRBV20-1	NA	NA	TGCAGTGCTAGGGAAGGGGCCCATAATGAAAAACTGTTTTTT	CSAREGAHNEKLFF
TRBJ1-1	TRBV27	NA	NA	TGTGCCAGCAGTTTATGGGGGGGAATTGAAGCTTTCTTT	CASSLWGGIEAFF
TRBJ1-2	TRBV20-1	many	NA	TGCAGTGCTAGCGGGGGCGTTAAAGATGGCTACACCTTC	CSASGGVKDGYTF
TRBJ2-2	TRBV6-5	few	TRBD2	TGTGCCAGCCTTCCGCGGGGGACCACCGGGGAGCTGTTTTTT	CASLPRGTTGELFF
TRBJ2-7	TRBV28	NA	TRBD2	TGTGCCAGCTGTGCGGGCGGGAGTGTTTACGAGCAGTACTTC	CASCAGGSVYEQYF
TRBJ1-5	TRBV9	NA	NA	TGTGCCAGCAGCGGGGGGTTCAGCAATCAGCCCCAGCATTTT	CASSGGFSNQPQHF
TRBJ1-4	TRBV10-3	NA	NA	TGTGCCATCAGTGAGTCGACACAGGGTTGGGAAAAACTGTTTTTT	CAISESTQGWEKLFF
TRBJ2-3	TRBV10-3	NA	NA	TGTGCCATCACCTCTACTAGGGAGAGGACAGATACGCAGTATTTT	CAITSTRERTDTQYF
TRBJ1-1	TRBV27	few	NA	TGTGCCAGCAGTCCCCTCTCGCACACTGAAGCTTTCTTT	CASSPLSHTEAFF
TRBJ2-2	TRBV19	many	NA	TGTGCCAGTAGTATGGGATCCCAGGTCACCGGGGAGCTGTTTTTT	CASSMGSQVTGELFF